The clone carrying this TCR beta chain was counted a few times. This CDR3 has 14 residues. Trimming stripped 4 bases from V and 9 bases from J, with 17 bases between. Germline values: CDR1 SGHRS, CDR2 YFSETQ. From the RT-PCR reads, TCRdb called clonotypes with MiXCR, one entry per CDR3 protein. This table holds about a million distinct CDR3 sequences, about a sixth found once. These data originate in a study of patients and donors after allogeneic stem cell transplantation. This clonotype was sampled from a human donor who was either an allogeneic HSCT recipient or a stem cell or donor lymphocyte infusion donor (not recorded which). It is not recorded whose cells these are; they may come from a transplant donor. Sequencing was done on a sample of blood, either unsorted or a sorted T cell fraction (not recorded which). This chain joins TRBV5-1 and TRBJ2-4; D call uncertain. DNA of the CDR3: TGCGCCAGCAGCAACCGGGCCCCTCGAGGCATTCAGTACTTC. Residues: CASSNRAPRGIQYF. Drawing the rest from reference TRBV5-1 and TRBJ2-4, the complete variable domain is KAGVTQTPRYLIKTRGQQVTLSCSPISGHRSVSWYQQTPGQGLQFLFEYFSETQRNKGNFPGRFSGRQFSNSRSEMNVSTLELGDSALYLCASSNRAPRGIQYFGAGTRLSVL.